Below are 7 T cell receptor beta chains sequenced from a single sample in a study of cytomegalovirus exposure and HLA in healthy donors. This PCR relied on a set of 60 Vbeta primers and 13 Jbeta primers. The table came from immunoSEQ multiplex PCR; TCRdb's copy has only in-frame clones and leaves some out. Of about 170,000 clones in the sample, around 80% were seen once. Sequenced sample: PBMCs. All receptors derive from a male donor in good health and CMV-seronegative.

The CDR3 sequence: CASSKTVNTEAFF. CDR3 in DNA: TGTGCCAGCAGCAAGACAGTCAACACTGAAGCTTTCTTT. The chain couples TRBV6-6 to TRBJ1-1; a possible D gene is TRBD1 (5 bases). CDR1 and CDR2 (germline): MNHNY, SVGAGI (reference sequence). Trimming pared 6 bases from V and 2 bases from J, leaving 10 bases between. The CDR3 covers 13 residues.

The rearrangement uses TRBV30 and TRBJ1-2; the D gene is possibly TRBD1 (5 bases). The length of the CDR3 is 14 residues. V dropped 4 bases and J dropped 4 bases, with 16 bases sitting between them. Germline values: CDR1 GTSNPN, CDR2 SVGIG (reference sequence). CDR3 sequence reads: CAWTGGGTAYGYTF. In nucleotides, the CDR3 is TGTGCCTGGACGGGGGGAGGGACGGCCTATGGCTACACCTTC.

This chain connects TRBV19 to TRBJ1-2; 7 positions match TRBD1. There are 16 residues in the CDR3. CDR1 is LNHDA, CDR2 SQIVND, per germline (reference sequence). V gave up 2 bases and J gave up 6 bases; unmatched junction bases: 12. CDR3 nucleotide sequence: TGTGCCAGTAGTATATTCTCGACAGGGCTTGTGCATGGCTACACCTTC. Its translation is CASSIFSTGLVHGYTF.

The chain employs TRBV6-1 and TRBJ1-5; D is possibly TRBD1 (6 bases). This CDR3 has 15 residues. Trimming took off 7 bases at V and 1 base at J, with 14 bases between the two ends. Germline V gene lookup returns CDR1 MNHNS and CDR2 SASEGT. In DNA form, the CDR3 reads TGTGCCAGCAAGCGGGGGCGGCAAAGCAATCAGCCCCAGCATTTT. As protein: CASKRGRQSNQPQHF.

The genes are TRBV18 and TRBJ1-1, with D possibly TRBD1 on 6 matching bases. The CDR3 loop spans 15 amino acids. The germline V gene has CDR1 KGHSH and CDR2 LQKENI. Trimming stripped 6 bases from V and 4 bases from J, with 18 bases between. In nucleotides, the CDR3 is TGTGCCAGCTCCCTAGGGGGGGGCTCTGGCACTGAAGCTTTCTTT. Translation gives CASSLGGGSGTEAFF.

This clone was counted between two and nine times. Within the sample, other DNA sequences also encode this same CDR3. V gene TRBV18 combines with J gene TRBJ1-5; weak D call: TRBD1 (5 bases). CDR1 and CDR2 (germline): KGHSH, LQKENI. Trimming cost V 3 bases and J 2 bases, with 5 bases left between them. The CDR3 has 13 amino acids. CDR3 in DNA: TGTGCCAGCTCACCCAGGGGCAATCAGCCCCAGCATTTT. It is translated as CASSPRGNQPQHF.

The V and J genes are TRBV27 and TRBJ2-5; 8 bases line up with TRBD2. CDR1 is MNHEY, CDR2 SMNVEV, per germline (reference sequence). V lost 5 bases, J lost 5 bases, and 16 bases stayed unmatched. CDR3 length: 17 amino acids. This CDR3 is CASSPPRGGGPSETQYF. In nucleotides, the CDR3 is TGTGCCAGCAGTCCCCCTAGGGGCGGGGGGCCATCGGAGACCCAGTACTTC.